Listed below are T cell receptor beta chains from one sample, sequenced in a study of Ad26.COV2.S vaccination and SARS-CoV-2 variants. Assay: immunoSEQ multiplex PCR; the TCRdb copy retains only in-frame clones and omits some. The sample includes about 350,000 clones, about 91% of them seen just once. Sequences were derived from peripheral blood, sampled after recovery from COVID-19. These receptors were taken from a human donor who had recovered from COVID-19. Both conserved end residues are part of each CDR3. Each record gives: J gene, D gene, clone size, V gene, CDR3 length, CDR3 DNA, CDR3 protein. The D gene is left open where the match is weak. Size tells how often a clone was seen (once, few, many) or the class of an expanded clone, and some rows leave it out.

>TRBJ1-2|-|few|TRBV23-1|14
TGCGCCAGCAGCCGACGTCGGGGGTTCTATGGCTACACCTTC
CASSRRRGFYGYTF
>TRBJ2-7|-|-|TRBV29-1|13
TGCAGCGTCCGGACGGGGAGCTCCTACGAGCAGTACTTC
CSVRTGSSYEQYF
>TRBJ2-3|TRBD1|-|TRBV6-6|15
TGTGCCAGCAGTTACGGTCGGACAGGGCCAGATACGCAGTATTTT
CASSYGRTGPDTQYF
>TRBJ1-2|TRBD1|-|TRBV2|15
TGTGCCAGCAGTGGGGGGGACAGAATTACGTATGGCTACACCTTC
CASSGGDRITYGYTF
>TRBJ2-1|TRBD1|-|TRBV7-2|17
TGTGCCAGCAGCTTAAGGGGACAGGGGTCCTCCTACAATGAGCAGTTCTTC
CASSLRGQGSSYNEQFF
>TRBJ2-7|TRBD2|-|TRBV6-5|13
TGTGCCAGCAAAGCGGGACGCCTCTACGAGCAGTACTTC
CASKAGRLYEQYF
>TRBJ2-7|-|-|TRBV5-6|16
TGTGCCAGCAGCTTGACCCTTGGGGGTTACTCCTACGAGCAGTACTTC
CASSLTLGGYSYEQYF
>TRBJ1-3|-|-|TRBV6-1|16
TGTGCCAGCAGTGTGGGCAGCCCGTCCTCTGGAAACACCATATATTTT
CASSVGSPSSGNTIYF
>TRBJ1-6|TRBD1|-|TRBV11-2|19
TGTGCCAGCAGCTTATGGCGACAGGGGGCCTATAATTTTAATTCACCCCTCCACTTT
CASSLWRQGAYNFNSPLHF
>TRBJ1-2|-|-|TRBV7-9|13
TGTGCCAGCAGCTTAGAGGGCAGGGTTGGCTACACCTTC
CASSLEGRVGYTF
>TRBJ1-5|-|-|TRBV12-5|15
TGTGCTAGTGGTTTGGTAACCGTGGGCGATCAGCCCCAGCATTTT
CASGLVTVGDQPQHF
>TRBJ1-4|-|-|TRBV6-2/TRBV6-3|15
TGTGCCAGCACCCCCCGGGCCAGCCGTGGTGAAAAACTGTTTTTT
CASTPRASRGEKLFF
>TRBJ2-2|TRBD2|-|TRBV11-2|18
TGTGCCAGCAGCCCTGGGACTAGCGGGGGACCTCGCCTCGGGGAGCTGTTTTTT
CASSPGTSGGPRLGELFF
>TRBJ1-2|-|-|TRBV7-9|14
TGTGCCAGCAGCTTAGCCGCAGGGTCCTATGGCTACACCTTC
CASSLAAGSYGYTF
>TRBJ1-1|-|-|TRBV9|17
TGTGCCAGCAGCGTAGCTTCCGACGGGGGCCCGGGAACTGAAGCTTTCTTT
CASSVASDGGPGTEAFF
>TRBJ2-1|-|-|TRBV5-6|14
TGTGCCAGCAGCTTAGGGCGCGTTTACAATGAGCAGTTCTTC
CASSLGRVYNEQFF
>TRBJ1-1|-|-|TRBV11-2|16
TGTGCCAGCAGCCGAATCCGGGACACGGGACCCCCTGAAGCTTTCTTT
CASSRIRDTGPPEAFF
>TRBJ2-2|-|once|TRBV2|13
TGTGCCAGCAGTCAGCAGAACACCGGGGAGCTGTTTTTT
CASSQQNTGELFF
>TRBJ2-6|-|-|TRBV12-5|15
TGTGCTAGTGGTTTTCCCCCGTCTGGGGCCAACGTCCTGACTTTC
CASGFPPSGANVLTF
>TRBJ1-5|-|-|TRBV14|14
TGTGCCAGCAGCCAAGAGGGAGGGAATCAGCCCCAGCATTTT
CASSQEGGNQPQHF
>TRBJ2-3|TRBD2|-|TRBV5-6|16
TGTGCCAGCAGCCAACTAGCGGGGGGTACCCTAGATACGCAGTATTTT
CASSQLAGGTLDTQYF
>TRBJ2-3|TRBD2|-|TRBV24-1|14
TGTGCCACCAGTTTGGGGGGGGACGGAGATACGCAGTATTTT
CATSLGGDGDTQYF
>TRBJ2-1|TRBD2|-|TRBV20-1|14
TGCAGTGCTAGTTGGGGGGGGTCCTACAATGAGCAGTTCTTC
CSASWGGSYNEQFF
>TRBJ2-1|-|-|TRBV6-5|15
TGTGCCAGCAGTTCCCGGGGGGCCCGGGGCAATGAGCAGTTCTTC
CASSSRGARGNEQFF
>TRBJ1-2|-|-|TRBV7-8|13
TGTGCCAGCAGCCCCACTGAGGGGGATGGCTACACCTTC
CASSPTEGDGYTF
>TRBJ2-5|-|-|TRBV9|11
TGTGCCAGCAGCGTAGAAGAGACCCAGTACTTC
CASSVEETQYF
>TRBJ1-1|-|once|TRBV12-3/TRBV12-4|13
TGTGCCAGCAGTTTACGGGATACAACTGAAGCTTTCTTT
CASSLRDTTEAFF
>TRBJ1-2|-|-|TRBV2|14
TGTGCCAGCAGGGGGGATAATTTTAACTATGGCTACACCTTC
CASRGDNFNYGYTF
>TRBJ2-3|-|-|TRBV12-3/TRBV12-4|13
TGTGCCAGCAGTTTATGGGGAGCAGATACGCAGTATTTT
CASSLWGADTQYF
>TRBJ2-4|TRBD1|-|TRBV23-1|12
TGCGCCAAAATCACAGGGGGGAACATTCAGTACTTC
CAKITGGNIQYF